The subject of this entry is one T cell receptor (beta chain). Its antigen is still unknown. No clone much larger than this one lies a single base away; base qualities are absent. These data belong to a study of T-cell reconstitution after alpha-beta-depleted transplantation in children listed by TCRdb under 2016. For the study in its entirety: Using TCR repertoire profiling, the study quantitatively followed how T-cell immune reconstitution unfolded in children after TCRalphabeta/CD19-depleted allogeneic hematopoietic cell transplantation.

The germline ends are 18 bases apart after V is trimmed by 8 bases and J by 5 bases. Via the germline V gene, CDR1 is SQVTM and CDR2 ANQGSEA. Measured from the cysteine to the phenylalanine, the CDR3 is 13 residues long. The read is trimmed to its CDR3 DNA, 39 bases read in frame from base 1. The library was obtained by PCR. TCRdb records Illumina HiSeq 2500 as the sequencer. To normalize quantification of the TCRbeta repertoire, the TCR libraries were built with molecular barcoding that relied on unique molecular identifiers. TCRdb trimmed the raw reads at Q25, called clones with MiXCR and kept productive beta chains. A single entry per CDR3 protein holds the most common genes and DNA from its merged rows. The sample profile shows some 500,000 distinct CDR3 sequences; over 25% of them were found once. The biggest ten clones account for around 2.5% of the sample.

Material: PBMCs from the stem cell graft donor, obtained from the stem cell graft. The V and J segments used are TRBV29-1 and TRBJ2-5; the D region is possibly TRBD1 or TRBD2, each matching across 5 bases. The receptor comes from a human donor who donated a stem cell graft to a child with aplastic anemia. Read as DNA, the sequence is TGCAGCTCAGATCAGGGCACGGGGGAGACCCAGTACTTC. This sequence encodes CSSDQGTGETQYF.